This T cell receptor (beta chain) stems from a study of shared clonotypes between healthy human individuals. In regard to this clone: The antigen remains unidentified. Other DNA sequences of this sample code for an identical CDR3.

Study conclusions and caveats: Naive subsets generally had larger estimated richness than memory subsets. What limited the represented genetic and exposure-history diversity was the small number of donors.

Germline values: CDR1 SGHTA, CDR2 FQGNSA. The CDR3 sequence is 17 residues long. The J segment lost 3 bases and the V segment lost 0 bases, leaving 5 bases of the junction unmatched. TCRdb's table, derived via immunoSEQ multiplex PCR, lists solely in-frame clones and lacks some. Of under 2,500,000 clones in the sample, roughly 95% were seen once. The sequenced material came from naive CD4+ T cells sorted from blood. The subset: CD45RA+ positively selected. The V gene is TRBV7-2, the J gene TRBJ2-7, with 13 bases identical to TRBD2. The clonotype comes from a man younger than 35 in good health. DNA of the CDR3: TGTGCCAGCAGCTTAGCAACTAGCGGGAGGGGCGGCTACGAGCAGTACTTC. It encodes CASSLATSGRGGYEQYF.